This T cell receptor beta chain was profiled in a study of T cells in localized non-small cell lung cancer. Produced via immunoSEQ multiplex PCR; TCRdb's table is partial and in-frame only. The sample carries roughly 25,000 clones, about 88% recorded once. Regarding this clone: Antigen unknown.

V shed 1 base and J shed 15 bases, with 13 bases lying between them. Germline V CDR1 and CDR2: KGHSH, LQKENI. The CDR3 extends over 12 amino acids. Study observations and caveats: In adjacent lung appeared a median around 55 of the top 100 tumor clones. A raised T cell density in blood coincided with lengthier overall survival. Multi-region tumor sequencing was not done, so intratumor heterogeneity could not be excluded. There was higher T cell clonality in uninvolved adjacent lung than in tumor, and it was highest there.

The sequencing here drew on peripheral blood, taken before any cancer treatment. This receptor was obtained from a male donor at least 60 years old with stage I squamous cell lung carcinoma. The chain employs TRBV18 and TRBJ2-1; D possibly corresponds to TRBD2 (5 bases). Written as DNA, the CDR3 is TGTGCCAGCTCACCACAGACTACCCTGTGGTTCTTC. Protein sequence: CASSPQTTLWFF.